One and the same sample provided the 21 T cell receptor beta chains below, sequenced in a study of blood T cell repertoires in COVID-19. The assay was immunoSEQ multiplex PCR, and TCRdb's table has in-frame clones only and misses some. This sample has approximately 140,000 clones, with roughly 90% found just once. The sample consisted of PBMCs or T cells enriched from blood (not recorded which). The receptor source for this set is a woman aged 25 to 45 with acute COVID-19.

This sequence joins TRBV7-2 and TRBJ1-3; tentatively, D is TRBD1 (5 bases). The CDR3 consists of 14 residues. V gave up 5 bases and J gave up 2 bases, with 10 bases separating them. CDR1 is SGHTA and CDR2 is FQGNSA in the germline V gene. CDR3 DNA: TGTGCCAGCAGCATACAGGTAGCTGGAAACACCATATATTTT. It yields the protein CASSIQVAGNTIYF.

The rearrangement joins TRBV7-9 to TRBJ1-1; D gene unclear. CDR3 size: 13 residues. Trimming removed 4 bases from V and 5 bases from J, with 11 bases in between. CDR1 is SEHNR, CDR2 FQNEAQ, per germline (reference sequence). The CDR3 loop is CASSSREGTEAFF. The CDR3 coding sequence is TGTGCCAGCAGCTCCCGAGAGGGTACTGAAGCTTTCTTT.

The chain has TRBV5-6 and TRBJ2-2; no firm D call. CDR3 size: 14 residues. Germline CDR1 and CDR2: SGHDT and YYEEEE. Trimming took off 0 bases at V and 3 bases at J, with 6 bases between the two ends. The CDR3 DNA reads TGTGCCAGCAGCTTGGTCCTGTACACCGGGGAGCTGTTTTTT. This translates into CASSLVLYTGELFF. The whole variable domain, filled in from reference TRBV5-6 and TRBJ2-2, reads DAGVTQSPTHLIKTRGQQVTLRCSPKSGHDTVSWYQQALGQGPQFIFQYYEEEERQRGNFPDRFSGHQFPNYSSELNVNALLLGDSALYLCASSLVLYTGELFFGEGSRLTVL.

V and J are TRBV19 and TRBJ1-3, with D perhaps TRBD1 (5 bases). V was trimmed by 3 bases and J by 4 bases, leaving 10 bases between them. Germline CDR1 LNHDA, CDR2 SQIVND (reference sequence). The CDR3 is made up of 14 amino acids. CDR3 in amino acids: CASSIDSSGNTIYF. The CDR3 coding sequence is TGTGCCAGTAGTATTGACAGTTCGGGAAACACCATATATTTT.

The gene calls are TRBV9 and TRBJ1-3, with no clear D. Germline V gives CDR1 SGDLS, CDR2 YYNGEE. CDR3 length: 13 amino acids. V lost 5 bases to trimming and J lost 0 bases, with 6 bases between them. The CDR3 spells CASRQSSGNTIYF. CDR3 DNA: TGTGCCAGCAGACAGAGCTCTGGAAACACCATATATTTT.

The CDR3 region is CASSPGVGTEAFF. The CDR3 bases are TGTGCCAGCAGCCCAGGGGTTGGCACTGAAGCTTTCTTT. V usage is TRBV7-3 and J usage is TRBJ1-1; D may be TRBD1 (6 bases). Trimming shortened V by 5 bases and J by 4 bases, and 11 bases separated the two germline ends. This CDR3 spans 13 amino acids. CDR1 and CDR2 (germline): SGHTA, FQGTGA.

The V and J genes are TRBV3-1 (or the pseudogene TRBV3-2) and TRBJ2-3; no definite D call. Trimming cost V 4 bases and J 6 bases, with 11 bases left between them. The length of the CDR3 is 13 residues. CDR1 is LGHDT and CDR2 is YNNKEL in the germline V gene (reference sequence). For the CDR3, the DNA is TGTGCCAGCAGCCTCACACATGGCGATACGCAGTATTTT. It is translated as CASSLTHGDTQYF.

The rearrangement joins TRBV7-3 to TRBJ2-3, with 10 bases matching TRBD2. Germline trimming cut 5 bases from V and 8 bases from J; bases unmatched to any gene: 10. The germline CDR1 and CDR2 sequences are SGHTA and FQGTGA. The CDR3 is 15 amino acids. The DNA of the CDR3 is TGTGCCAGCAGCCCTAGCGGGAGTCCTGGAGGTACGCAGTATTTT. Protein: CASSPSGSPGGTQYF.

V is TRBV12-3 or TRBV12-4 and J is TRBJ1-2; D remains unclear. The germline V and J ends were trimmed by 6 bases and 8 bases, with 13 bases remaining between them. The CDR3 extends over 12 amino acids. CDR3 DNA: TGTGCCAGCAGCCCGGTAGGCGGAGGCTACACCTTC. This sequence encodes CASSPVGGGYTF.

The chain is built from TRBV13 and TRBJ1-1; D is unresolved. This CDR3 has 15 amino acids. Per the germline V gene, CDR1 is PRHDT and CDR2 is FYEKMQ (reference sequence). V was cut by 7 bases and J by 3 bases, with 18 bases left in between. The CDR3 DNA is TGTGCCAGCACCTCGCCGTCCCGGTCCCACACTGAAGCTTTCTTT. Protein sequence: CASTSPSRSHTEAFF.

This clone was observed once. This chain connects TRBV19 to TRBJ1-1; D may be TRBD1 (6 bases). This CDR3 comprises 14 residues. Between the trimmed V and J ends, which lost 7 bases and 4 bases, there was a span of 16 bases. Germline V gene sequence: CDR1 LNHDA, CDR2 SQIVND (reference sequence). DNA of the CDR3: TGTGCCAGTACCCTAGGGAGGGGGGGCACTGAAGCTTTCTTT. As protein: CASTLGRGGTEAFF. The full variable domain, its missing parts supplied by reference TRBV19 and TRBJ1-1, is DGGITQSPKYLFRKEGQNVTLSCEQNLNHDAMYWYRQDPGQGLRLIYYSQIVNDFQKGDIAEGYSVSREKKESFPLTVTSAQKNPTAFYLCASTLGRGGTEAFFGQGTRLTVV.

The chain uses TRBV2 and TRBJ2-1, with TRBD1 matching 12 bases. The CDR3 covers 16 residues. With V trimmed by 6 bases and J by 9 bases, 12 bases remained unmatched. Germline assignment: CDR1 SNHLY and CDR2 FYNNEI. The CDR3 DNA sequence: TGTGCCAGCAGATCCCTCCTCGGGACAGGGGGCGGTGAGCAGTTCTTC. This gives the protein CASRSLLGTGGGEQFF.

V gene TRBV18 combines with J gene TRBJ1-3; D is possibly TRBD1 (5 bases). The germline V gene has CDR1 KGHSH and CDR2 LQKENI. The ends were cut back, 8 bases at V and 0 bases at J, with 8 bases in the middle. The CDR3 loop spans 13 amino acids. The CDR3 coding sequence is TGTGCCAGCCTTGACAGCTCTGGAAACACCATATATTTT. Translating gives CASLDSSGNTIYF.

This sequence joins TRBV2 and TRBJ1-1; D is possibly TRBD1 (6 bases). Germline V gene sequence: CDR1 SNHLY, CDR2 FYNNEI. The CDR3 sequence is 15 residues long. V lost 4 bases, J lost 5 bases, and 17 bases lay in between. The CDR3 coding sequence is TGTGCCAGCAGTGGGCAGGGGAGTAGGGGTACTGAAGCTTTCTTT. Translation gives CASSGQGSRGTEAFF.

This chain links TRBV28 with TRBJ2-3; TRBD2 matches at 7 bases. The trim removed 2 bases at V and 0 bases at J, leaving 11 bases unmatched. CDR3 length: 18 residues. The V gene's germline CDR1 is MDHEN and CDR2 SYDVKM. The CDR3 loop reads CASSLPETSAKSTDTQYF. The DNA of the CDR3 is TGTGCCAGCAGTTTACCTGAAACTAGCGCAAAAAGCACAGATACGCAGTATTTT.

The V and J genes are TRBV18 and TRBJ2-3; D may be TRBD1 (5 bases). V dropped 1 base and J dropped 5 bases, with 10 bases sitting between them. CDR3 length: 14 residues. Germline CDR1 KGHSH, CDR2 LQKENI. CDR3 DNA: TGTGCCAGCTCACCACGGGGCGTAGGAGATACGCAGTATTTT. This gives the protein CASSPRGVGDTQYF.

The V call is TRBV15, the J call TRBJ2-7; 8 bases fit TRBD2. The J segment lost 4 bases and the V segment lost 0 bases, leaving 8 bases of the junction unmatched. The germline V gene has CDR1 LNHNV and CDR2 YYDKDF (reference sequence). CDR3 size: 16 residues. The CDR3 DNA is TGTGCCACCAGCAGAGATACCCAGCGGGAGCTTTACGAGCAGTACTTC. Encoded protein: CATSRDTQRELYEQYF.

The chain employs TRBV13 and TRBJ2-1; the D gene is possibly TRBD1 (5 bases). This CDR3 is built from 14 residues. Germline V gene lookup returns CDR1 PRHDT and CDR2 FYEKMQ (reference sequence). V was shortened by 3 bases and J by 4 bases, with 10 bases between the two germline ends. The CDR3 here is CASSFREVYNEQFF. The CDR3 nucleotides are TGTGCCAGCAGCTTCAGGGAAGTATACAATGAGCAGTTCTTC.

The CDR3 sequence: CASSLATSSETQYF. In nucleotides, the CDR3 is TGTGCCAGCAGCTTAGCTACTAGTTCCGAGACCCAGTACTTC. The chain recombines TRBV7-2 with TRBJ2-5, with D possibly being TRBD2 (5 bases). The length of the CDR3 is 14 residues. V was shortened by 0 bases and J by 5 bases, with 10 bases between the two germline ends. Per the germline V gene, CDR1 is SGHTA and CDR2 is FQGNSA.

The chain employs TRBV28 and TRBJ2-1; 12 bases are shared with TRBD2. CDR3 length: 17 residues. V dropped 4 bases and J dropped 5; count of bases not matched to a gene: 9. Germline loops: CDR1 MDHEN, CDR2 SYDVKM. The CDR3 nucleotides read TGTGCCAGCAGTTCCGTGGAGGGACTAGCGGGCCACAATGAGCAGTTCTTC. It specifies CASSSVEGLAGHNEQFF.

The chain carries TRBV7-2 and TRBJ2-4; maybe TRBD1 (6 bases). CDR3 length equals 14 residues. CDR1 and CDR2 from the germline V gene are SGHTA and FQGNSA. Trimming pared 3 bases from V and 3 bases from J, leaving 9 bases between. The CDR3 DNA reads TGTGCCAGCAGCTTCTCAGGGGTCAAAAACATTCAGTACTTC. Translated, it gives CASSFSGVKNIQYF.